A single sample is the source of the 17 T cell receptor beta chains below, sequenced in a study of T cells in localized non-small cell lung cancer. Sequencing was performed with immunoSEQ multiplex PCR; in TCRdb, only in-frame clones are kept and a portion is missing. The sample consists of tens of thousands of clones, about 90% of them appearing once. The specimen comprised peripheral blood, sampled before any cancer treatment. The origin of the receptors is a woman between 40 and 69 years old with stage I lung adenocarcinoma.

This chain joins TRBV5-1 and TRBJ2-3; 7 bases map to TRBD1. Germline CDR1 reads SGHRS; CDR2 reads YFSETQ. CDR3 length equals 14 residues. The ends lost 3 bases at V and 3 bases at J; junction bases unmatched: 4. The CDR3 coding sequence is TGCGCCAGCAGCTCTGGACAGGAGACAGATACGCAGTATTTT. This codes for CASSSGQETDTQYF.

The rearrangement joins TRBV4-1 to TRBJ2-3; 9 positions agree with TRBD2. Germline V lookup: CDR1 MGHRA, CDR2 YSYEKL. The junction had 6 bases not matched to a gene; V was cut back by 3 bases and J by 2 bases. The CDR3 covers 16 residues. DNA for the CDR3: TGCGCCAGCAGCCAGCAGACTAGCGGAGTCACAGATACGCAGTATTTT. It specifies CASSQQTSGVTDTQYF.

This clone was counted only a few times. The chain carries TRBV4-1 and TRBJ2-2; 7 nucleotides line up with TRBD1. The CDR3 length is 16 residues. Losses at the gene ends were 4 bases for V and 4 bases for J; bases not matched to a gene: 9. Germline loops: CDR1 MGHRA, CDR2 YSYEKL. CDR3 in amino acids: CASSPQQTGITGELFF. The CDR3 DNA reads TGCGCCAGCAGCCCTCAACAGACAGGGATCACCGGGGAGCTGTTTTTT.

This sequence joins TRBV19 and TRBJ2-1, with 14 bases aligning to TRBD2. Germline CDR1 reads LNHDA; CDR2 reads SQIVND (reference sequence). The CDR3 loop spans 16 amino acids. With V trimmed by 9 bases and J by 7 bases, 11 bases remained unmatched. CDR3 residues: CASTRFGTSGSNEQFF. The CDR3, as DNA: TGTGCCAGCACTCGTTTCGGGACTAGCGGGAGTAATGAGCAGTTCTTC.

This sequence joins TRBV2 and TRBJ2-7; 8 bases fit TRBD1. Germline V gene lookup returns CDR1 SNHLY and CDR2 FYNNEI. The CDR3 runs 14 residues. The V and J ends lost 6 bases and 3 bases, in that order; junction bases with no gene match: 7. In DNA form, the CDR3 reads TGTGCCAGCAGCAGGGGGGACAGGTACTACGAGCAGTACTTC. Protein sequence: CASSRGDRYYEQYF. Full variable domain (outside the CDR3, taken from reference TRBV2 and TRBJ2-7): EPEVTQTPSHQVTQMGQEVILRCVPISNHLYFYWYRQILGQKVEFLVSFYNNEISEKSEIFDDQFSVERPDGSNFTLKIRSTKLEDSAMYFCASSRGDRYYEQYFGPGTRLTVT.

This chain connects TRBV10-3 to TRBJ2-7; a weak D match, TRBD1 (5 bases). The V end was cut by 4 bases, the J end by 4 bases, with 8 bases between. CDR1 and CDR2 (germline): ENHRY, SYGVKD. There are 12 residues in the CDR3. This chain's CDR3 is CAISGDRYEQYF. The CDR3 DNA follows: TGTGCCATCAGTGGAGACAGATACGAGCAGTACTTC.

The chain uses TRBV10-3 and TRBJ1-5, with D uncertain. CDR3 size: 15 residues. CDR1 and CDR2 (germline): ENHRY, SYGVKD. Trimming shortened V by 5 bases and J by 5 bases, and 16 bases separated the two germline ends. CDR3 bases: TGTGCCATCAGTTCGGGCGGGCCGAAAGATCAGCCCCAGCATTTT. Protein: CAISSGGPKDQPQHF.

The chain is built from TRBV28 and TRBJ2-5; D is unclear. Germline V gene lookup returns CDR1 MDHEN and CDR2 SYDVKM. Trimming removed 4 bases from V and 4 bases from J, with 4 bases in between. The CDR3 is 11 amino acids. The CDR3 loop is CASSYAETQYF. The CDR3 region has the DNA TGTGCCAGCAGTTATGCAGAGACCCAGTACTTC.

The chain couples TRBV7-8 to TRBJ2-3, with D perhaps TRBD1 (5 bases). This CDR3 is 16 amino acids long. V lost 4 bases and J lost 6, with 20 bases in between. The germline gives CDR1 SGHVS, CDR2 FQNEAQ. In DNA form, the CDR3 reads TGTGCCAGCAGCTCTTGGGGCTACACCTTTTCGGATACGCAGTATTTT. Its translation: CASSSWGYTFSDTQYF.

The CDR3 protein is CASSPLDRDTGELFF. The CDR3, as DNA: TGTGCCAGCTCACCACTGGACAGGGACACCGGGGAGCTGTTTTTT. The rearrangement joins TRBV18 to TRBJ2-2; 8 bases are a match to TRBD1. The CDR3 length is 15 residues. V shed 1 base, J shed 3 bases, and the junction held 1 base outside the gene matches. Germline CDR1 reads KGHSH; CDR2 reads LQKENI.

V gene TRBV2 combines with J gene TRBJ1-2; 9 positions match TRBD1. The CDR3 contains 14 residues. From germline, CDR1 is SNHLY and CDR2 FYNNEI. J gave up 6 bases and V 4 bases, and 6 bases lay outside the gene matches. CDR3 amino acids: CASSGEGQGHGYTF. CDR3 coding DNA: TGTGCCAGCAGTGGAGAGGGACAGGGTCATGGCTACACCTTC.

This clone appeared a single time. CDR3 in amino acids: CASSPYRGIGTSGTSAQFF. The CDR3 DNA reads TGTGCCAGCAGCCCATACCGGGGGATAGGGACTAGCGGGACCTCCGCGCAGTTCTTC. The J gene is TRBJ2-1, the V gene TRBV27; 13 bases fit TRBD2. This CDR3 has 19 residues. Trimming took 6 bases from V and 12 from J; bases not matched to a gene: 23. CDR1 is MNHEY, CDR2 SMNVEV, per germline (reference sequence).

The chain couples TRBV11-2 to TRBJ2-7, with D perhaps given as TRBD1 or TRBD2 (6 bases each). Trimming shortened V by 5 bases and J by 2 bases, and 16 bases separated the two germline ends. The CDR3 contains 15 residues. Looked up from germline, CDR1 is SGHAT and CDR2 is FQNNGV. CDR3 coding DNA: TGTGCCAGCAGCCCTGGGTGGGGGGACACCTACGAGCAGTACTTC. It translates to CASSPGWGDTYEQYF.

J is TRBJ2-1 and V is TRBV5-1; 9 nucleotides line up with TRBD2. This CDR3 has 15 residues. Trimming at V came to 4 bases and at J to 4 bases, leaving 6 bases not matched to a gene. Germline values: CDR1 SGHRS, CDR2 YFSETQ. As DNA, the CDR3 is TGCGCCAGCAGCGACGGGACTAGCAATTACAATGAGCAGTTCTTC. Protein product: CASSDGTSNYNEQFF.

J is TRBJ2-3 and V is TRBV5-8; 8 bases are shared with TRBD1. V gave up 0 bases and J gave up 0 bases; unmatched junction bases: 6. CDR1 is SGHTS, CDR2 YDEGEE, per germline. The CDR3 runs 17 residues. For the CDR3, the DNA is TGTGCCAGCAGCTTGGGTGGAGGACAGGGCAGCACAGATACGCAGTATTTT. It specifies CASSLGGGQGSTDTQYF.

This clone occurred once. CDR3 sequence (DNA): TGTGCCAGCAGTTCGGGACAGGGGATCTACGAGCAGTACTTC. Translating gives CASSSGQGIYEQYF. The J gene is TRBJ2-7, the V gene TRBV28; 10 bases are shared with TRBD1. CDR1 and CDR2 (germline): MDHEN, SYDVKM. This CDR3 has 14 residues. V lost 4 bases, J lost 3 bases, and 3 bases stayed unmatched.

The chain joins TRBV19 to TRBJ1-5, with unresolved D. Germline V gene data show CDR1 as LNHDA and CDR2 as SQIVND (reference sequence). The CDR3 consists of 13 residues. V gave up 6 bases and J gave up 4 bases, with 10 bases separating them. CDR3 nucleotide sequence: TGTGCCAGTAGGCTTACAACGAATCAGCCCCAGCATTTT. Its translation is CASRLTTNQPQHF.